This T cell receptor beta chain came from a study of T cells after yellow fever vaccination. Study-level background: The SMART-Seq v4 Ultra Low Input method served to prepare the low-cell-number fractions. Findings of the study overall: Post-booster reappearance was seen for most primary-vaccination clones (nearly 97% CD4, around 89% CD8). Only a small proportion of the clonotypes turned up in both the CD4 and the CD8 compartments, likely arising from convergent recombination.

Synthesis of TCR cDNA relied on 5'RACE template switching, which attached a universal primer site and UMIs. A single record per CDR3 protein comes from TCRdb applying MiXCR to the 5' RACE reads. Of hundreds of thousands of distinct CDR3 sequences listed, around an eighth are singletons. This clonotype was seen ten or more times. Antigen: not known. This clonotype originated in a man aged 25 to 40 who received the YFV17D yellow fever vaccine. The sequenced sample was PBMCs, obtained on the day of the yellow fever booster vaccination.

The CDR3 here is CASRRDRNTGELFF. The DNA for the CDR3 is TGTGCCAGCAGACGGGACAGGAACACCGGGGAGCTGTTTTTT. J is TRBJ2-2 and V is TRBV5-4, with 7 nucleotides matching TRBD1. Germline V gives CDR1 SGHNT, CDR2 YYREEE (reference sequence). V lost 5 bases and J lost 1; bases outside the gene matches: 2. The CDR3 covers 14 residues. Variable domain in full (rest from reference TRBV5-4 and TRBJ2-2): ETGVTQSPTHLIKTRGQQVTLRCSSQSGHNTVSWYQQALGQGPQFIFQYYREEENGRGNFPPRFSGLQFPNYSSELNVNALELDDSALYLCASRRDRNTGELFFGEGSRLTVL.